The following is a TCR beta chain sequence with its context. PCR was performed using 60 Vbeta and 13 Jbeta primers. Sequencing used immunoSEQ multiplex PCR; TCRdb keeps in-frame clones, though not all of them. The table shows about 200,000 clones, with about two thirds occurring only once. The data were obtained in a study of cytomegalovirus exposure and HLA in healthy donors. The CDR3 covers 17 residues. Trimming stripped 4 bases from V and 0 bases from J, with 19 bases between. The germline CDR1 and CDR2 sequences are SGDLS and YYNGEE. This clonotype originated in a man between 35 and 55 years old in good health and CMV-seropositive. The chain recombines TRBV9 with TRBJ1-2; possible D gene TRBD1, 5 bases. The sequenced sample was PBMCs. CDR3 sequence reads: CASSRGGAGLANYGYTF. The CDR3, as DNA: TGTGCCAGCAGCCGAGGAGGGGCAGGGCTAGCTAACTATGGCTACACCTTC.